This T cell receptor beta chain was sequenced for a study of blood T cell repertoires in COVID-19. Study context: There were acute and convalescent COVID-19 samples, and they came from the United States, Italy and Spain. T cells, B-cell-depleted T cells, or PBMCs provided the cDNA or gDNA that served as material.

This CDR3 comprises 12 residues. CDR1 and CDR2 from the germline V gene are MRHNA and SNTAGT. Deletions cut 10 bases from V and 3 bases from J, with 13 bases between. Original processing notes: From reference gene primer amplification, estimates of nucleated cell counts were derived. Sequencing was performed with immunoSEQ multiplex PCR; in TCRdb, only in-frame clones are kept and a portion is missing. That table furnishes V, J and clone size, whereas the DNA furnished D and trimming. The repertoire holds 140,000 to 150,000 clones, roughly 81% seen once, with more than 7% in the top ten. The origin of this receptor is a human donor with acute or convalescent COVID-19. The donor label of this sample is uncertain. V gene TRBV6-4 combines with J gene TRBJ2-7, with D maybe TRBD1 (6 bases). Input material: peripheral blood. In DNA form, the CDR3 reads TGTGCCACTGGACAGAGGGGCTACGAGCAGTACTTC. This translates into CATGQRGYEQYF.